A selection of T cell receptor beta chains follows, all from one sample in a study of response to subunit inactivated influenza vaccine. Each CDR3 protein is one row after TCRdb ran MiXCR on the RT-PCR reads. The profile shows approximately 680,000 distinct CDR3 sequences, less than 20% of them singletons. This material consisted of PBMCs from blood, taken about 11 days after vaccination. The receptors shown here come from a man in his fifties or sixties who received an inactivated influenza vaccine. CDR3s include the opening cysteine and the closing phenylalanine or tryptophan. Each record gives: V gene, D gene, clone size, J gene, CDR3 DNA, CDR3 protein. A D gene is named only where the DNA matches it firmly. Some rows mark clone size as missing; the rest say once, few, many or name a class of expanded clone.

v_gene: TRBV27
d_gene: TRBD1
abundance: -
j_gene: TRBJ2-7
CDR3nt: TGTGCCAGCAGTACGACAGGGAGAGTCACCTACGAGCAGTACTTC
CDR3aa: CASSTTGRVTYEQYF

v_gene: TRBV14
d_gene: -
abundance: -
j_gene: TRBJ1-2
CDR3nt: TGTGCCAGCAGCCAAGTGCTACCGAGACAAAAAAACTATGGCTACACCTTC
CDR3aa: CASSQVLPRQKNYGYTF

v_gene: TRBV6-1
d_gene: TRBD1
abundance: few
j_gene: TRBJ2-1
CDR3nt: TGTGCCAGCAATGAGGGGGCAGGTGTGTCCTACAATGAGCAGTTCTTC
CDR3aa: CASNEGAGVSYNEQFF

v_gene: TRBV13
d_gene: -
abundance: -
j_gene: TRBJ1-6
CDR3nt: TGTGCCAGCAGCTTAGCCAGGGCGAATTCACCCCTCCACTTT
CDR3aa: CASSLARANSPLHF

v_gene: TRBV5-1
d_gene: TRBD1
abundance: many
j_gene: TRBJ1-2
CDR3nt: TGCGCCAGCAGCCCTGGGACAGGTGGCTACACCTTC
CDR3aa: CASSPGTGGYTF

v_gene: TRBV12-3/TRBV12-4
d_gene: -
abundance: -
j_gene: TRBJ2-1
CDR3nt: TGTGCCAGCAGTCATTCGAACAGGGCCTACAATGAGCAGTTCTTC
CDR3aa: CASSHSNRAYNEQFF

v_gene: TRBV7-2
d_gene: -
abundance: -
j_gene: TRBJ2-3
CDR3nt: TGTGCCAGCAGCCCGGATCGGGTAAAGCATACGCAGTATTTT
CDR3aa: CASSPDRVKHTQYF

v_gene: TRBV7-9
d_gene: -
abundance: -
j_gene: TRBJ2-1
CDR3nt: TGTGCCAGCAGCCTCACCCGGGACCGCCACAATGAGCAGTTCTTC
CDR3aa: CASSLTRDRHNEQFF

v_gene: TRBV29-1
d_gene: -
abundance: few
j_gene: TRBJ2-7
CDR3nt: TGCAGCGTTGCTCCCCAAAACACCTACGAGCAGTACTTC
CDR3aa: CSVAPQNTYEQYF

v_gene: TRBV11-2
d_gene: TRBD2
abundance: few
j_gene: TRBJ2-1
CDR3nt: TGTGCCAGCAGCGTTCTTACCGGGGGACTAGCGGGACCTAGCTCCTACAATGAGCAGTTCTTC
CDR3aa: CASSVLTGGLAGPSSYNEQFF

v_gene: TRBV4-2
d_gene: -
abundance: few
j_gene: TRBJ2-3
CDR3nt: TGTGCCAGCAGCCAAGACTCAGGGTTGAGCACAGATACGCAGTATTTT
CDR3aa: CASSQDSGLSTDTQYF

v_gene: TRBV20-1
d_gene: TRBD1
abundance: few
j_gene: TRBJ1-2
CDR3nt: TGCAGTGCTAGGGGGACAGATAACTATGGCTACACCTTC
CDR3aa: CSARGTDNYGYTF

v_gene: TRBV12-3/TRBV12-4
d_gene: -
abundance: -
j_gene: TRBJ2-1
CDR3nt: TGTGCCAGCACTTCAGGGGGGGGCGAGGGGTCCTACAATGAGCAGTTCTTC
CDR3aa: CASTSGGGEGSYNEQFF

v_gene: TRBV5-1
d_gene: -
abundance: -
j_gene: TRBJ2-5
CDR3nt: TGCGCCAGCAGCTTAGAGGGGTGGTCGGAGACCCAGTACTTC
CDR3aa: CASSLEGWSETQYF

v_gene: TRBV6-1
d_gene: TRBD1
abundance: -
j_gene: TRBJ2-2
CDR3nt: TGTGCCAGCAGGACCGACAGGGCGAACACCGGGGAGCTGTTTTTT
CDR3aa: CASRTDRANTGELFF

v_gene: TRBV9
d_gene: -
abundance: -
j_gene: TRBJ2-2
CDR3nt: TGTGCCAGCAGCGTAGGAGGGGGATTCACCGGGGAGCTGTTTTTT
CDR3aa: CASSVGGGFTGELFF

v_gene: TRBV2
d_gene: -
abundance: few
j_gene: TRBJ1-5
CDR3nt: TGTGCCAGCAGTGTATCCGTGAATCAGCCCCAGCATTTT
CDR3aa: CASSVSVNQPQHF

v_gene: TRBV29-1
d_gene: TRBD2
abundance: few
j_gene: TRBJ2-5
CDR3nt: TGCAGCGTTGAAGATACTAGCGGCCAAGAGACCCAGTACTTC
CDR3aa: CSVEDTSGQETQYF

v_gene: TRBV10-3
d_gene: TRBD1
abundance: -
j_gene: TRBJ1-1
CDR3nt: TGTGCCATCAGCAGGGGGAACAAGAACACTGAAGCTTTCTTT
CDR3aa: CAISRGNKNTEAFF

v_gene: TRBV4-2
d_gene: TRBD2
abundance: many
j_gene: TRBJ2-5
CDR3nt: TGTGCCAGCAGCCCCGGGGCGGGAGGGGGCCAAGAGACCCAGTACTTC
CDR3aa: CASSPGAGGGQETQYF

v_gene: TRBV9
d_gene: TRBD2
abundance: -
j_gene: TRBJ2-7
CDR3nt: TGTGCCAGCAGCCCGTCTAGCGGGCGTTCCTACGAGCAGTACTTC
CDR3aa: CASSPSSGRSYEQYF

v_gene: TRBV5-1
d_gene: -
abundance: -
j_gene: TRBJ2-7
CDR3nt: TGCGCCAGCAGTCCGGAGGCCAGGGTGAACTACGAGCAGTACTTC
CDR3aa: CASSPEARVNYEQYF

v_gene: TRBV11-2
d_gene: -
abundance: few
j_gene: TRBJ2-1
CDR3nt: TGTGCCAGCAGCCCGACCTACAATGAGCAGTTCTTC
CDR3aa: CASSPTYNEQFF

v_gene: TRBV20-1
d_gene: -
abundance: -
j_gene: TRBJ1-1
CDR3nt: TGCAGTGCTAGAAAATCCGGGACTTCGAACACTGAAGCTTTCTTT
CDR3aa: CSARKSGTSNTEAFF

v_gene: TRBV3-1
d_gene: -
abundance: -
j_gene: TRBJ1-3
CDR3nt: TGTGCCAGCAGCCAAGAGGGCAGGTCCTACTCTGGAAACACCATATATTTT
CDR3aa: CASSQEGRSYSGNTIYF

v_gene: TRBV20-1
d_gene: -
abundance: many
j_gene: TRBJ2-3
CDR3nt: TGCAGTGCTGAAAGCGTATCCACAGATACGCAGTATTTT
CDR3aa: CSAESVSTDTQYF